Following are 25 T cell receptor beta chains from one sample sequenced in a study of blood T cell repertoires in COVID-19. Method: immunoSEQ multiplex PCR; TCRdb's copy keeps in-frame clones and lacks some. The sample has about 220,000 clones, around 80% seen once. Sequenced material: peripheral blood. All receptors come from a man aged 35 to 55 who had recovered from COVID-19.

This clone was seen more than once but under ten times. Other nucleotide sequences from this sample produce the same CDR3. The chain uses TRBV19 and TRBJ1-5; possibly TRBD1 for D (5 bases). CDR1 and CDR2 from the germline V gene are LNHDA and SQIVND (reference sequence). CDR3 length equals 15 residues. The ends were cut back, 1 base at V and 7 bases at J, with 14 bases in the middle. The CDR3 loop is CASSIVPGGDQPQHF. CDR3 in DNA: TGTGCCAGTAGTATAGTCCCGGGGGGGGACCAGCCCCAGCATTTT.

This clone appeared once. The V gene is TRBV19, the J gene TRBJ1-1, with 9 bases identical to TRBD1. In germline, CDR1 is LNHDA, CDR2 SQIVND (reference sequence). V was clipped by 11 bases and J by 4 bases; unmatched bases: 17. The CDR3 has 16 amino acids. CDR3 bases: TGTGCCGGGATCACAGGGGGCGCCCGATCGGCCACTGAAGCTTTCTTT. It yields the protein CAGITGGARSATEAFF.

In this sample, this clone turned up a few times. The CDR3 DNA is TGCGCCAGCAGCCAAGATTGGAGGGGGGGTTTCTACAATGAGCAGTTCTTC. Amino acid sequence: CASSQDWRGGFYNEQFF. This chain joins TRBV4-3 and TRBJ2-1; weak D call: TRBD2 (7 bases). The CDR3 loop spans 17 amino acids. Germline V gene data show CDR1 as LGHNA and CDR2 as YSLEER. Trimming removed 0 bases at V and 3 bases at J, with 15 bases between.

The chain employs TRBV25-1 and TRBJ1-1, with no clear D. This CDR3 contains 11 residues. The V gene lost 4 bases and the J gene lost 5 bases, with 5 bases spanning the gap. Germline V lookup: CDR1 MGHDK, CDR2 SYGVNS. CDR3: CASSGGTEAFF. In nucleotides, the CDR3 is TGTGCCAGCAGTGGAGGGACTGAAGCTTTCTTT.

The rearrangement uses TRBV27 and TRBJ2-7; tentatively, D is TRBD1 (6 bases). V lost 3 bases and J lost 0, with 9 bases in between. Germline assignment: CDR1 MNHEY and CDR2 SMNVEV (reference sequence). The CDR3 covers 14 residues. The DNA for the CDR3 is TGTGCCAGCAGTTTGGTAGGGGGCTCCTACGAGCAGTACTTC. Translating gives CASSLVGGSYEQYF.

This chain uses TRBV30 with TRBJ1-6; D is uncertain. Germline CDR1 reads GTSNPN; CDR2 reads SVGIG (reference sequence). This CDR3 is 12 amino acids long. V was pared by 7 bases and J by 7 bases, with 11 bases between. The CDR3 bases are TGTGCCTCCGGGGTAGTCAATTCACCCCTCCACTTT. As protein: CASGVVNSPLHF.

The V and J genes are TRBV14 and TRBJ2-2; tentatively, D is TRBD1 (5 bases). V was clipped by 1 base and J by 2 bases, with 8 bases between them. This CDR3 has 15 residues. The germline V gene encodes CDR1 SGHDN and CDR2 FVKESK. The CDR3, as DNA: TGTGCCAGCAGCCAAGTTCAGGGTAACACCGGGGAGCTGTTTTTT. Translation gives CASSQVQGNTGELFF.

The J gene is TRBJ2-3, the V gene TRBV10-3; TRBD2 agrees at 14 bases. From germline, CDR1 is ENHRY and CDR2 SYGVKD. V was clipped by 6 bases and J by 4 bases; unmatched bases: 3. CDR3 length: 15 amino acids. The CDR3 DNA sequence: TGTGCCATCAGAGGGACTAGCGGGGGCTCAGATACGCAGTATTTT. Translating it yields CAIRGTSGGSDTQYF.

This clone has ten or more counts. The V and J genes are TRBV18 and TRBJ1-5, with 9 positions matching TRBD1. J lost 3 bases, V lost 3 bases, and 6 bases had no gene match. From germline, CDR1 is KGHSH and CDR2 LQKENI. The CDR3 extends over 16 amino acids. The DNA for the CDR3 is TGTGCCAGCTCACCGCAACGGACAGGGGTCAATCAGCCCCAGCATTTT. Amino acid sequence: CASSPQRTGVNQPQHF.

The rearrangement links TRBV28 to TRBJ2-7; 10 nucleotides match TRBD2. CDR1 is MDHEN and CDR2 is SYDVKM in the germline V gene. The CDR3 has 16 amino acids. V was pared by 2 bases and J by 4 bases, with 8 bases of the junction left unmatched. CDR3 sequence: CASSLKRLSGRYEQYF. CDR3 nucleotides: TGTGCCAGCAGTTTAAAACGGCTTAGCGGGAGGTACGAGCAGTACTTC.

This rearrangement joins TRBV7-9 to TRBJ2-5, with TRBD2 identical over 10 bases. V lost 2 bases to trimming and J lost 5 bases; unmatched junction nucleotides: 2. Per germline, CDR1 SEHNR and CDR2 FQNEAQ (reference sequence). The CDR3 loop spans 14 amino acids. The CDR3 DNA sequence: TGTGCCAGCAGCTTATTAGCGGGAGGTGAGACCCAGTACTTC. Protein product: CASSLLAGGETQYF.

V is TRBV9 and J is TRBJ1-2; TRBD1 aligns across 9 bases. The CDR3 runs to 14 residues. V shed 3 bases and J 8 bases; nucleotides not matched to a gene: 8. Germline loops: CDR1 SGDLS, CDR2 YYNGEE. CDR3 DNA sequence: TGTGCCAGCAGCGAGCGGACAGGGGAAGGGGGCTACACCTTC. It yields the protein CASSERTGEGGYTF.

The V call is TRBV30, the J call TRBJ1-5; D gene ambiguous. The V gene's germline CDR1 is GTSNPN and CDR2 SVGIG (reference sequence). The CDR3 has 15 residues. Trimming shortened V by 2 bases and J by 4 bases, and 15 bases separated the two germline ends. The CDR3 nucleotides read TGTGCCTGGAGTACGGGAGCCGTATCGAATCAGCCCCAGCATTTT. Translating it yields CAWSTGAVSNQPQHF.

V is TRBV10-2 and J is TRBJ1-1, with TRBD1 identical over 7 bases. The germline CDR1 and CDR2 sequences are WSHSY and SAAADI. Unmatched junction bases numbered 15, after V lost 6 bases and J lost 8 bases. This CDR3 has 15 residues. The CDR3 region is CASSWTGVVVGEAFF. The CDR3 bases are TGCGCCAGCAGCTGGACAGGTGTGGTCGTTGGGGAAGCTTTCTTT.

The CDR3 loop reads CASSPPSGGPNTGELFF. CDR3 DNA: TGTGCCAGCTCACCCCCTAGCGGGGGACCTAACACCGGGGAGCTGTTTTTT. The chain recombines TRBV18 with TRBJ2-2, with 10 bases identical to TRBD2. The CDR3 is made up of 17 amino acids. V lost 3 bases and J lost 2; bases outside the gene matches: 6. Germline V gene lookup returns CDR1 KGHSH and CDR2 LQKENI.

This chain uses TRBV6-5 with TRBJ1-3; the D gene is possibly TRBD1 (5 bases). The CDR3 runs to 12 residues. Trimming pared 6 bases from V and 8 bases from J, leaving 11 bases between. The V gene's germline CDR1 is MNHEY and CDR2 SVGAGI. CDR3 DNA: TGTGCCAGCAGGGATCAGGGTGACACCATATATTTT. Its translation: CASRDQGDTIYF.

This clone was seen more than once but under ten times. The CDR3 loop is CASSHYSSGRKDVQFF. The CDR3, as DNA: TGTGCCAGCAGTCATTACAGTAGCGGGAGGAAGGATGTGCAGTTCTTC. V and J are TRBV6-2 or TRBV6-3 and TRBJ2-1; TRBD2 matches at 10 bases. The germline V gene encodes CDR1 MNHEY and CDR2 SVGEGT. The trim removed 5 bases at V and 12 bases at J, leaving 16 bases unmatched. The CDR3 is made up of 16 amino acids.

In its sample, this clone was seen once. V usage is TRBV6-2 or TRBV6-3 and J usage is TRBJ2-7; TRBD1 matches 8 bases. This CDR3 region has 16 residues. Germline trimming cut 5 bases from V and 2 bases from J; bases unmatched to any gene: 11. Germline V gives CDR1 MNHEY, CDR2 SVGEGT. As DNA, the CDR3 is TGTGCCAGCAGTACCCGTCCAGGGGGCTCACCCTACGAGCAGTACTTC. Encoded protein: CASSTRPGGSPYEQYF.

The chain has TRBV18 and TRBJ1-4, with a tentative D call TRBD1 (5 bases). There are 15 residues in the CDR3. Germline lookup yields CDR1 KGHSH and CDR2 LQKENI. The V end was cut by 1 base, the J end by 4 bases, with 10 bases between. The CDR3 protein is CASSPQWGDNEKLFF. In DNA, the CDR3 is TGTGCCAGCTCACCACAATGGGGGGATAATGAAAAACTGTTTTTT.

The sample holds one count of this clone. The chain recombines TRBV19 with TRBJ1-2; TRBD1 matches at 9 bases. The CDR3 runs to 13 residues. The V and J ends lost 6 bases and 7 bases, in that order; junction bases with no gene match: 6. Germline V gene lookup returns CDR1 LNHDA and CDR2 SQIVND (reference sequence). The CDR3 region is CASRQGANGGYTF. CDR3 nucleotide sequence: TGTGCCAGTAGACAGGGGGCGAATGGTGGCTACACCTTC.

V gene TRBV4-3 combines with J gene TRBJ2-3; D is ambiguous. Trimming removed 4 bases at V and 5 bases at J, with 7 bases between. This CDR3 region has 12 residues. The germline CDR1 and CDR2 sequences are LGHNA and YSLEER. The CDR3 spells CASSRTGDTQYF. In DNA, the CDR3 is TGCGCCAGCAGCCGAACCGGAGATACGCAGTATTTT.

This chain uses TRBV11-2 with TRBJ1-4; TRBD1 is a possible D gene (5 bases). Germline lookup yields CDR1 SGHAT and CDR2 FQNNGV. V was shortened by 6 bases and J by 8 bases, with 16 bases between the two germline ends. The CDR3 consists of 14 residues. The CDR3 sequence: CASRRGAVGEKLFF. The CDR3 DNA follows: TGTGCCAGCAGACGTGGGGCGGTTGGGGAAAAACTGTTTTTT.

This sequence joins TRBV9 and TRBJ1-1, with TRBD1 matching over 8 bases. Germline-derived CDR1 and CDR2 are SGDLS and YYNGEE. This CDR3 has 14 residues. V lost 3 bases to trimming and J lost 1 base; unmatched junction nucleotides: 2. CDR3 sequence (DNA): TGTGCCAGCAGCGAGCAGGGGGCGAACACTGAAGCTTTCTTT. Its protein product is CASSEQGANTEAFF.

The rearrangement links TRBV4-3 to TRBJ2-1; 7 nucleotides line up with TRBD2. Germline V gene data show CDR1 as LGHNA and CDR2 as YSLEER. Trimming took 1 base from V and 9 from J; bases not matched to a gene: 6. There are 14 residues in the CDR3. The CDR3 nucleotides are TGCGCCAGCAGCCAAGGGAGGGAGGGGAGTGAGCAGTTCTTC. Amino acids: CASSQGREGSEQFF.

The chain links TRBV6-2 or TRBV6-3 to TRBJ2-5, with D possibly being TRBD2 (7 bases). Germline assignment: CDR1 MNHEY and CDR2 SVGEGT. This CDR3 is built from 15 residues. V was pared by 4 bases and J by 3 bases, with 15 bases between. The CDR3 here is CASSFLRGGKETQYF. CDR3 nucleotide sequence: TGTGCCAGCAGTTTCTTGAGGGGGGGAAAAGAGACCCAGTACTTC.